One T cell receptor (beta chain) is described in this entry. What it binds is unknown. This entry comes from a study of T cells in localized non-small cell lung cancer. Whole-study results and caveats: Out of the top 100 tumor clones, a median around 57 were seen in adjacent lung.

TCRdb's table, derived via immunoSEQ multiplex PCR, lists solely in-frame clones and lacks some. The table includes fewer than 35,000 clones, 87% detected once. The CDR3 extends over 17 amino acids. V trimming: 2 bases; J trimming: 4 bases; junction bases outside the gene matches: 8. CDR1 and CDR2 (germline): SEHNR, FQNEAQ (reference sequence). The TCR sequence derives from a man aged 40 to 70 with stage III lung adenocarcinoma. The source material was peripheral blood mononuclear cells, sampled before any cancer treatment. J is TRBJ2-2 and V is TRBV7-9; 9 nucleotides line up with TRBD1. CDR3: CASSLLPGTGFTGELFF. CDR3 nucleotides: TGTGCCAGCAGCTTATTGCCGGGGACAGGGTTCACCGGGGAGCTGTTTTTT.